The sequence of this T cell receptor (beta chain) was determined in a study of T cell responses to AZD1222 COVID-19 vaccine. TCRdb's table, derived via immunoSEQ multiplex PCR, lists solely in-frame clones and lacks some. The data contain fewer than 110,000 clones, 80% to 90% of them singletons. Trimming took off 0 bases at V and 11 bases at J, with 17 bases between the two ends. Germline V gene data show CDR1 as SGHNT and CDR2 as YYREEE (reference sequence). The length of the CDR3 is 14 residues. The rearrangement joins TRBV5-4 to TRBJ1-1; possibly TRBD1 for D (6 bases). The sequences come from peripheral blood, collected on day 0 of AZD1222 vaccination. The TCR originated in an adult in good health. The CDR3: CASSLATGGGTAFF. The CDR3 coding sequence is TGTGCCAGCAGCTTGGCCACCGGGGGCGGGACGGCTTTCTTT.